This record covers a single TCR beta chain. What it binds is not known. V lost 4 bases, J lost 3 bases, and 9 bases stayed unmatched. Germline values: CDR1 SEHNR, CDR2 FQNEAQ (reference sequence). The CDR3 is 16 residues long. Unique molecular identifiers featured in how the TCRbeta library was prepared. TCRdb analysed the PCR reads with MiXCR anew, one entry per CDR3 protein. The table includes a few hundred thousand distinct CDR3 sequences, approximately 42% detected once. The data belong to a study of T-cell reconstitution after alpha-beta-depleted transplantation in children. Study-level findings and limits: The high TCRbeta diversity at day 60 in some patients came from surviving recipient T cells and thymic progenitors.

The V and J genes are TRBV7-9 and TRBJ2-7, with 10 bases matching TRBD1. The sequencing here drew on PBMCs, taken before TCRalphabeta/CD19-depleted stem cell transplant. The source of this sequence is a girl aged 2-9 years with aplastic anemia, due to receive a stem cell transplant. The CDR3 nucleotides are TGTGCCAGCAGCTCAACCCGGGACAGGGGCGGCTACGAGCAGTACTTC. This translates into CASSSTRDRGGYEQYF. The whole variable domain, remainder taken from reference TRBV7-9 and TRBJ2-7, is DTGVSQNPRHKITKRGQNVTFRCDPISEHNRLYWYRQTLGQGPEFLTYFQNEAQLEKSRLLSDRFSAERPKGSFSTLEIQRTEQGDSAMYLCASSSTRDRGGYEQYFGPGTRLTVT.